These 9 T cell receptor beta chains were all obtained from the same sample, sequenced in a study of cytomegalovirus exposure and HLA in healthy donors. With 60 Vbeta and 13 Jbeta primers, the PCR was carried out. Sequencing was performed with immunoSEQ multiplex PCR; in TCRdb, only in-frame clones are kept and a portion is missing. This sample carries approximately 190,000 clones, approximately 85% of them seen once, and the ten largest clones take around 6%. The sample comprised PBMCs. The source of these receptors is a woman between 45 and 60 years old in good health and CMV-seropositive.

This sequence joins TRBV5-6 and TRBJ2-5, with 12 bases aligning to TRBD2. The J segment lost 2 bases and the V segment lost 1 base, leaving 9 bases of the junction unmatched. CDR1 and CDR2 (germline): SGHDT, YYEEEE. The CDR3 extends over 18 amino acids. CDR3: CASSLYLGLAGFQETQYF. The CDR3, as DNA: TGTGCCAGCAGCTTGTATCTCGGACTAGCGGGATTTCAAGAGACCCAGTACTTC.

V and J are TRBV29-1 and TRBJ2-7, with D possibly being TRBD1 (6 bases). Trimming pared 3 bases from V and 7 bases from J, leaving 13 bases between. Germline V CDR1 and CDR2: SQVTM, ANQGSEA. The CDR3 has 12 residues. This chain's CDR3 is CSVEGPGAEQYF. Written as DNA, the CDR3 is TGCAGCGTTGAGGGGCCAGGGGCAGAGCAGTACTTC.

This clone was seen a handful of times. The chain couples TRBV6-5 to TRBJ2-1, with TRBD2 as a possible D gene (5 bases). This CDR3 contains 12 residues. The V gene's germline CDR1 is MNHEY and CDR2 SVGAGI. V lost 0 bases and J lost 10, with 7 bases in between. The CDR3 protein is CASSYSTGEQFF. As DNA, the CDR3 is TGTGCCAGCAGTTACTCGACGGGGGAGCAGTTCTTC.

This clone occurred a few times. The V gene is TRBV7-6, the J gene TRBJ2-3; 8 positions match TRBD2. The V gene's germline CDR1 is SGHVS and CDR2 FNYEAQ. Unmatched junction bases numbered 4, after V lost 1 base and J lost 4 bases. CDR3 length: 15 amino acids. CDR3 sequence reads: CASSLERGPSDTQYF. DNA for the CDR3: TGTGCCAGCAGCTTAGAGCGGGGGCCATCAGATACGCAGTATTTT.

The chain recombines TRBV6-6 with TRBJ2-1, with TRBD2 identical over 7 bases. The CDR3 has 13 residues. Germline V lookup: CDR1 MNHNY, CDR2 SVGAGI (reference sequence). The V segment lost 6 bases and the J segment 9 bases; nucleotides outside the gene matches: 8. The CDR3 region has the DNA TGTGCCAGCAGCCAGGACGGGGAGGGTGAGCAGTTCTTC. Its translation: CASSQDGEGEQFF.

The genes are TRBV6-1 and TRBJ1-6; weak D call: TRBD1 (5 bases). Between the trimmed V and J ends, which lost 6 bases and 10 bases, there was a span of 19 bases. The germline V gene encodes CDR1 MNHNS and CDR2 SASEGT. CDR3 length: 15 residues. For the CDR3, the DNA is TGTGCCAGCAGCTATGGGGCAGGAGTGGGATCACCCCTCCACTTT. It codes for CASSYGAGVGSPLHF.

The chain carries TRBV18 and TRBJ1-4; possible D gene TRBD1, 5 bases. Trimming removed 3 bases from V and 8 bases from J, with 16 bases in between. Looked up from germline, CDR1 is KGHSH and CDR2 is LQKENI. The CDR3 is 15 amino acids. In DNA, the CDR3 is TGTGCCAGCTCACCCCCTCAGGGAAGAGGAGAAAAACTGTTTTTT. It codes for CASSPPQGRGEKLFF.

CDR3 amino acids: CASSSGQGNTEAFF. The CDR3 DNA sequence: TGTGCCAGCAGTTCGGGACAGGGCAACACTGAAGCTTTCTTT. The V gene is TRBV28, the J gene TRBJ1-1; 9 bases map to TRBD1. CDR3 size: 14 residues. Germline V gives CDR1 MDHEN, CDR2 SYDVKM. With V trimmed by 4 bases and J by 2 bases, 2 bases remained unmatched.

The rearrangement uses TRBV4-2 and TRBJ1-3; maybe TRBD1 (5 bases). The CDR3 extends over 15 amino acids. Trimming pared 4 bases from V and 7 bases from J, leaving 17 bases between. Germline V gene sequence: CDR1 LGHNA, CDR2 YNFKEQ. The CDR3: CASSLKQGTGNTIYF. CDR3 sequence (DNA): TGTGCCAGCAGCCTGAAGCAGGGAACCGGCAACACCATATATTTT.